The rows below give T cell receptor beta chains drawn from one sample of a study of T cell responses to AZD1222 COVID-19 vaccine. Sequencing used immunoSEQ multiplex PCR; TCRdb keeps in-frame clones, though not all of them. The sample includes 150,000 to 180,000 clones, more than 90% seen only once; the top ten take over 1.2%. The sample was peripheral blood, taken 28 days after the second AZD1222 dose. These receptor sequences come from an adult who received the AZD1222 COVID-19 vaccine. Each CDR3 is given with its conserved first and last residue. The D gene is left open where the match is weak. A row's size may be missing; if present it is once, few, many or a size class.

-	-	TRBV2	TRBJ1-3	CASSDDRLRSGNTIYF
-	-	TRBV7-2	TRBJ2-2	CASNQRGVTGELFF
-	-	TRBV28	TRBJ2-2	CASSLYDKPSTGELFF
-	-	TRBV6-5	TRBJ2-7	CASSFKTGTTEQYF
-	-	TRBV6-5	TRBJ1-2	CASRVTRGRHGYTF
-	-	TRBV15	TRBJ1-2	CATKPKWTENYGYTF
once	-	TRBV11-2	TRBJ2-3	CASSFGRAASTDTQYF
-	-	TRBV28	TRBJ1-5	CASHLFLGQPQHF
few	TRBD2	TRBV5-4	TRBJ2-7	CASSVIAGVGEQYF
once	TRBD1	TRBV12-3/TRBV12-4	TRBJ1-3	CATRGQPNTIYF
-	TRBD1	TRBV6-5	TRBJ1-2	CASSQQGFKGGYTF
-	TRBD1	TRBV24-1	TRBJ2-5	CATSDRGWETQYF
-	TRBD1	TRBV5-4	TRBJ2-6	CASSRTGGVGANVLTF
-	-	TRBV15	TRBJ1-6	CATSRVSQTSPLHF
-	-	TRBV6-5	TRBJ1-2	CASIKGVGGYTF